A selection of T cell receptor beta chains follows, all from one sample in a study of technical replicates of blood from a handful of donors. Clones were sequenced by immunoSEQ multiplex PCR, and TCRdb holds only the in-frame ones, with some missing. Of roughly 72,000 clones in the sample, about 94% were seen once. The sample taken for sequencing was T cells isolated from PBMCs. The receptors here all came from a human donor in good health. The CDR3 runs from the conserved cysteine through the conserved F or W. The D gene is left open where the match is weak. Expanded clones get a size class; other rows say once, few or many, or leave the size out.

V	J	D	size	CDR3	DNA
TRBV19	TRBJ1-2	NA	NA	CASRDLRNGYTF	TGTGCCAGTAGGGATCTCAGGAACGGCTACACCTTC
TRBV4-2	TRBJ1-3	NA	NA	CASSQDKPGHSGNTIYF	TGTGCCAGCAGCCAAGATAAGCCCGGACACTCTGGAAACACCATATATTTT
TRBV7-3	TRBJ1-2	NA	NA	CASSLTSGENGYTF	TGTGCCAGCAGCTTAACGTCAGGGGAGAACGGCTACACCTTC
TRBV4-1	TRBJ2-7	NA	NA	CASSQIFPQHPFPDRYPYEQYF	TGCGCCAGCAGCCAAATCTTCCCCCAACACCCGTTTCCAGACAGGTACCCCTACGAGCAGTACTTC
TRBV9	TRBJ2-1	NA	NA	CASSSTVDEQFF	TGTGCCAGCAGCAGTACTGTGGATGAGCAGTTCTTC
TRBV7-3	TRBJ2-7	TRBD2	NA	CASSPGTSYEQYF	TGTGCCAGCAGTCCCGGGACTAGCTACGAGCAGTACTTC
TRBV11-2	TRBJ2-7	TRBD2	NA	CASSLWGGFGEQYF	TGTGCCAGCTCCCTCTGGGGAGGGTTCGGCGAGCAGTACTTC
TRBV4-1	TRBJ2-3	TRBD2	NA	CASSQDLGRPDTQYF	TGCGCCAGCAGCCAAGATCTCGGGAGGCCAGATACGCAGTATTTT
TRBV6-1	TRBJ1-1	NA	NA	CASTGRILNTEAFF	TGTGCCAGCACAGGTCGAATATTGAACACTGAAGCTTTCTTT
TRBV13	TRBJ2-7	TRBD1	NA	CATTTGLDEQYF	TGTGCCACCACGACAGGGTTGGACGAGCAGTACTTC
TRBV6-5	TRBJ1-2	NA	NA	CASSYSTGGDGYTF	TGTGCCAGCAGTTACTCGACAGGTGGGGATGGCTACACCTTC
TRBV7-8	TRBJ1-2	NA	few	CASSLVRSLYSNNYGYTF	TGTGCCAGCAGCTTAGTGCGGTCTCTGTATTCCAATAACTATGGCTACACCTTC
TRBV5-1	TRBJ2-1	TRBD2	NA	CASSFLSGGSSYNEQFF	TGCGCCAGCAGCTTTTTATCGGGAGGGAGCTCCTACAATGAGCAGTTCTTC
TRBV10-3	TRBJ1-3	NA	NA	CAISANAEGGDSGNTIYF	TGTGCCATCAGTGCCAACGCGGAGGGGGGGGACTCTGGAAACACCATATATTTT
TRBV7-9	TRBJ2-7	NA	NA	CASSGDFSYEQYF	TGTGCCAGCAGTGGGGACTTCTCCTACGAGCAGTACTTC
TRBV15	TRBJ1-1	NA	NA	CATSRTGNTEAFF	TGTGCCACCAGCAGGACAGGGAACACTGAAGCTTTCTTT
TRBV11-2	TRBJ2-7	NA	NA	CASSADNYEQYF	TGTGCCAGCAGCGCGGACAACTACGAGCAGTACTTC
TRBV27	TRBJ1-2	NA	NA	CASSLGAANYGYTF	TGTGCCAGCAGCCTAGGAGCAGCTAACTATGGCTACACCTTC
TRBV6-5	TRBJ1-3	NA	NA	CASSYSGTGGNTIYF	TGTGCCAGCAGTTACTCAGGCACAGGTGGAAACACCATATATTTT
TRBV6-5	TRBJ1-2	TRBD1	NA	CASSYGGTGEGYTF	TGTGCCAGCAGTTACGGGGGCACAGGGGAAGGCTACACCTTC
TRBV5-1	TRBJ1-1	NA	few	CASSLSLGSTEAFF	TGCGCCAGCAGCTTGTCATTGGGCAGCACTGAAGCTTTCTTT
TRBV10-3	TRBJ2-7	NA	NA	CAISGPGGYEQYF	TGTGCCATCAGTGGTCCCGGGGGATACGAGCAGTACTTC
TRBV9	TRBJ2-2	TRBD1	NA	CASSARDRATGELFF	TGTGCCAGCAGCGCCCGGGACAGGGCTACCGGGGAGCTGTTTTTT
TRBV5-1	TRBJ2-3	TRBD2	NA	CASIRSGSSTDTQYF	TGCGCCAGCATCCGTAGCGGGAGTAGCACAGATACGCAGTATTTT
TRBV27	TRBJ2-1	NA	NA	CACRAGSSYNEQFF	TGTGCCTGTAGAGCGGGTAGCTCCTACAATGAGCAGTTCTTC
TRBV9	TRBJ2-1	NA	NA	CASSVFDEQFF	TGTGCCAGCAGCGTATTCGATGAGCAGTTCTTC
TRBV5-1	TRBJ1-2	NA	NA	CASSLVVVEGYGYTF	TGCGCCAGCAGCTTGGTCGTCGTGGAGGGCTATGGCTACACCTTC
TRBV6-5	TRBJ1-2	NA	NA	CASRSPPHGYTF	TGTGCCAGCAGATCCCCTCCTCATGGCTACACCTTC
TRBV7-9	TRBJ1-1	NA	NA	CASSLERTDGGTEAFF	TGTGCCAGCAGCTTAGAGAGGACAGATGGAGGCACTGAAGCTTTCTTT
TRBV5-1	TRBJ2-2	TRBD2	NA	CASSSRTSGRAGELFF	TGCGCCAGCAGCTCCCGGACTAGCGGGAGGGCCGGGGAGCTGTTTTTT
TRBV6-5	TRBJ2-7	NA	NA	CASSQTSGHDYEQYF	TGTGCCAGCAGTCAAACCTCGGGACACGACTACGAGCAGTACTTC
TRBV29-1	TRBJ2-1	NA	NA	CSVEDHGDWNEQFF	TGCAGCGTTGAAGATCATGGGGACTGGAATGAGCAGTTCTTC
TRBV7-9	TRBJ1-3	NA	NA	CASSITGFSGNTIYF	TGTGCCAGCAGCATCACAGGATTCTCTGGAAACACCATATATTTT
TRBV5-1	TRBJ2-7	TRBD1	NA	CASSLEGGVDEQYF	TGCGCCAGCAGCTTGGAAGGGGGCGTGGACGAGCAGTACTTC
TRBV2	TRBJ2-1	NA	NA	CASSPISGSSYNEQFF	TGTGCCAGCAGCCCTATTAGCGGAAGCTCCTACAATGAGCAGTTCTTC
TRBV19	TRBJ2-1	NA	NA	CASSIGSAYNEQFF	TGTGCCAGTAGTATAGGTTCTGCCTACAATGAGCAGTTCTTC
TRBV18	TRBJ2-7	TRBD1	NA	CASSQAFDRVWGYEQYF	TGTGCCAGCTCACAGGCATTCGACAGGGTGTGGGGCTACGAGCAGTACTTC
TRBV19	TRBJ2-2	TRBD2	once	CASSPSHWTSGTGELFF	TGTGCCAGTAGTCCCAGCCATTGGACTAGCGGCACCGGGGAGCTGTTTTTT
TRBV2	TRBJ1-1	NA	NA	CASISSTVEGAFF	TGTGCCAGCATTTCTTCAACGGTGGAGGGAGCTTTCTTT
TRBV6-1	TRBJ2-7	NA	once	CASIRDYEQYF	TGTGCCAGCATCAGGGACTACGAGCAGTACTTC
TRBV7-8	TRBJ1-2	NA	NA	CATNIQGFGGYTF	TGTGCCACGAATATTCAGGGATTTGGTGGCTACACCTTC
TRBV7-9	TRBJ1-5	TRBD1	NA	CASSYIGGTGHNQPQHF	TGTGCCAGCAGTTATATAGGAGGGACAGGGCATAATCAGCCCCAGCATTTT
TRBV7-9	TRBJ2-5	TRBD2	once	CASSSGTSSKTQYF	TGTGCCAGCAGCTCCGGGACTAGCTCGAAGACCCAGTACTTC
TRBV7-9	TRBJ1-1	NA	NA	CASSFSAGNTEAFF	TGTGCCAGCAGCTTCTCAGCGGGGAACACTGAAGCTTTCTTT
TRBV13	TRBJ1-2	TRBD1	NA	CASSLTGDYGYTF	TGTGCCAGCAGCCTGACAGGGGACTATGGCTACACCTTC